This entry lists 22 T cell receptor beta chains sequenced from one sample in a study of shared clonotypes between healthy human individuals. Measured with immunoSEQ multiplex PCR; TCRdb has only the in-frame clones, and not every one. The sample consists of some 900,000 clones, approximately 76% of them appearing once. Sequenced material: memory CD4+ T cells sorted from blood. Subset specified: CD45RA-negative fraction. These receptors came from a man between 18 and 35 years old in good health.

This clone was seen a handful of times. The rearrangement links TRBV10-1 to TRBJ2-3; D gene unclear. This CDR3 region has 19 residues. The V end was cut by 7 bases, the J end by 2 bases, with 28 bases between. Germline loops: CDR1 WNHNN, CDR2 SYGVQD (reference sequence). The CDR3 loop is CASTPEPRRFRYDTDTQYF. The CDR3 region has the DNA TGCGCCAGCACGCCGGAACCCCGTAGGTTCAGGTACGACACAGATACGCAGTATTTT.

The chain combines TRBV7-2 with TRBJ2-6; D is undetermined. Per the germline V gene, CDR1 is SGHTA and CDR2 is FQGNSA. Trimming removed 5 bases at V and 4 bases at J, with 6 bases between. The CDR3 consists of 13 residues. CDR3 region: CASSPVGANVLTF. The CDR3 DNA is TGTGCCAGCAGCCCCGTGGGGGCCAACGTCCTGACTTTC.

The chain uses TRBV10-3 and TRBJ2-1; D possibly corresponds to TRBD2 (6 bases). Germline V gene lookup returns CDR1 ENHRY and CDR2 SYGVKD. This CDR3 spans 12 amino acids. Between the trimmed V and J ends, which lost 6 bases and 9 bases, there was a span of 12 bases. As DNA, the CDR3 is TGTGCCATCAGCGGAGGGTATTCTGAGCAGTTCTTC. As protein: CAISGGYSEQFF.

This chain links TRBV6-1 with TRBJ2-7; D gene unclear. Trimming removed 8 bases from V and 3 bases from J, with 11 bases in between. Germline loops: CDR1 MNHNS, CDR2 SASEGT. The CDR3 covers 12 residues. The CDR3 loop reads CASDGPSYEQYF. The CDR3 DNA follows: TGTGCCAGCGATGGACCTAGCTACGAGCAGTACTTC.

This clone occurred once. The CDR3 reads CASRARSDLPYEQYF. The CDR3, as DNA: TGCGCCAGCAGGGCTCGCTCAGACCTTCCCTACGAGCAGTACTTC. The chain employs TRBV10-2 and TRBJ2-7; D ambiguous. The ends were cut back, 6 bases at V and 2 bases at J, with 17 bases in the middle. The CDR3 consists of 15 residues. Germline V CDR1 and CDR2: WSHSY, SAAADI.

In its sample, this clone was seen a few times. The chain has TRBV9 and TRBJ1-6; D is possibly TRBD1 (6 bases). This CDR3 has 17 amino acids. Germline V gene lookup returns CDR1 SGDLS and CDR2 YYNGEE. V was cut by 0 bases and J by 8 bases, with 18 bases left in between. Here the CDR3 reads CASSVGVLGGADSPLHF. The CDR3 coding sequence is TGTGCCAGCAGCGTAGGGGTATTGGGGGGCGCGGATTCACCCCTCCACTTT.

The chain links TRBV10-3 to TRBJ2-3, with TRBD2 matching over 7 bases. J lost 2 bases, V lost 4 bases, and 9 bases had no gene match. This CDR3 contains 16 residues. Germline V gene lookup returns CDR1 ENHRY and CDR2 SYGVKD. The CDR3 protein is CAISGHKLANTDTQYF. CDR3 bases: TGTGCCATCAGTGGCCATAAACTAGCGAACACAGATACGCAGTATTTT.

Only a few counts were recorded for this clone. The chain carries TRBV28 and TRBJ1-5; 8 nucleotides line up with TRBD1. This CDR3 spans 14 amino acids. The germline gives CDR1 MDHEN, CDR2 SYDVKM. The V and J ends lost 2 bases and 7 bases, in that order; junction bases with no gene match: 4. CDR3 coding DNA: TGTGCCAGCAGTTTAACAGGGGGAAGACAGCCCCAGCATTTT. The encoded protein is CASSLTGGRQPQHF.

For this clone: This same CDR3 is encoded by further DNA sequences in the sample. The genes are TRBV6-5 and TRBJ1-2; 9 bases are shared with TRBD1. This CDR3 contains 14 residues. Germline V gene lookup returns CDR1 MNHEY and CDR2 SVGAGI. The ends lost 4 bases at V and 2 bases at J; junction bases unmatched: 2. In nucleotides, the CDR3 is TGTGCCAGCAGTTCGACAGGGGGGAACTATGGCTACACCTTC. Its translation is CASSSTGGNYGYTF.

The chain is built from TRBV28 and TRBJ1-2; 10 nucleotides align to TRBD1. Germline loops: CDR1 MDHEN, CDR2 SYDVKM. Trimming removed 7 bases from V and 6 bases from J; junction bases left unmatched: 11. The CDR3 spans 15 residues. CDR3: CASKNPPGTGDGYTF. The CDR3, as DNA: TGTGCCAGCAAAAACCCCCCCGGGACAGGGGATGGCTACACCTTC.

V usage is TRBV7-2 and J usage is TRBJ2-5, with 10 bases lining up with TRBD2. With V trimmed by 6 bases and J by 4 bases, 11 bases remained unmatched. Germline V gene lookup returns CDR1 SGHTA and CDR2 FQGNSA. The CDR3 contains 16 residues. Written as DNA, the CDR3 is TGTGCCAGCAGTCGCCGGAGGCTAGCGGGAGCAGAGACCCAGTACTTC. This sequence encodes CASSRRRLAGAETQYF.

This chain links TRBV9 with TRBJ1-6, with D unclear. Germline CDR1 reads SGDLS; CDR2 reads YYNGEE. The CDR3 is 14 amino acids. The germline V and J ends were trimmed by 4 bases and 8 bases, with 13 bases remaining between them. This chain's CDR3 is CASSPGLVDSPLHF. The DNA of the CDR3 is TGTGCCAGCAGCCCCGGATTAGTGGATTCACCCCTCCACTTT.

This clone was counted once. This chain connects TRBV2 to TRBJ1-3, with D unresolved. The CDR3 is made up of 14 amino acids. V gave up 3 bases and J gave up 2 bases, with 8 bases separating them. Germline loops: CDR1 SNHLY, CDR2 FYNNEI. The CDR3 sequence: CASSDIVPGNTIYF. CDR3 DNA: TGTGCCAGCAGTGATATCGTCCCTGGAAACACCATATATTTT.

The chain combines TRBV10-1 with TRBJ2-3; weak D call: TRBD1 (6 bases). The CDR3 contains 14 residues. CDR1 is WNHNN, CDR2 SYGVQD, per germline (reference sequence). V was clipped by 8 bases and J by 2 bases, with 14 bases between them. The CDR3 sequence: CASSLGAPTDTQYF. DNA of the CDR3: TGCGCCAGCTCCCTGGGGGCTCCCACAGATACGCAGTATTTT.

This clone was counted a single time. DNA for the CDR3: TGTGCCTGGAGTCAAGACAGGGGTGGAAACACCATATATTTT. It is translated as CAWSQDRGGNTIYF. The genes are TRBV30 and TRBJ1-3, with 8 bases identical to TRBD1. With V trimmed by 2 bases and J by 3 bases, 3 bases remained unmatched. This CDR3 is built from 14 residues. Per the germline V gene, CDR1 is GTSNPN and CDR2 is SVGIG (reference sequence).

On this clone: One base away lies a much larger clone, so this may be a sequencing read error. The identical CDR3 is also encoded by other nucleotide sequences in the sample. V gene TRBV5-1 combines with J gene TRBJ1-5; D is ambiguous. Germline assignment: CDR1 SGHRS and CDR2 YFSETQ. This CDR3 is 13 amino acids long. The V and J ends lost 3 bases and 1 base respectively, with 5 bases between them. This chain's CDR3 is CASSSDSNQPQHF. CDR3 DNA sequence: TGCGCCAGCAGCTCGGACAGCAATCAGCCCCAGCATTTT.

This chain uses TRBV7-2 with TRBJ2-1; D is undetermined. The CDR3 has 11 residues. V was clipped by 4 bases and J by 10 bases, with 8 bases between them. Germline CDR1 reads SGHTA; CDR2 reads FQGNSA. In DNA, the CDR3 is TGTGCCAGCAGCTCCCTTAGGGAGCAGTTCTTC. Residues: CASSSLREQFF.

The V and J genes are TRBV1 and TRBJ2-5; the listed D gene, TRBD2, was not tested against the DNA. TRBV1 is a pseudogene segment. This CDR3 is 14 amino acids long. This CDR3 reads CTSSQGTPRETQYF. In DNA, the CDR3 is TGCACCAGCAGCCAAGGGACTCCGAGGGAGACCCAGTACTTC.

Note on this clone: The same CDR3 can be traced to other DNA sequences in this sample. The chain links TRBV7-8 to TRBJ1-5; D unclear. Germline CDR1 and CDR2: SGHVS and FQNEAQ. V was shortened by 5 bases and J by 2 bases, with 7 bases between the two germline ends. There are 13 residues in the CDR3. CDR3 region: CASSPGGNQPQHF. In DNA, the CDR3 is TGTGCCAGCAGCCCGGGTGGCAATCAGCCCCAGCATTTT.

The V and J genes are TRBV6-6 and TRBJ1-4; D not resolved. The germline V gene encodes CDR1 MNHNY and CDR2 SVGAGI (reference sequence). Trimming cost V 7 bases and J 4 bases, with 10 bases left between them. This CDR3 is 13 amino acids long. The CDR3 region is CASMEGGNEKLFF. CDR3 nucleotide sequence: TGTGCCAGCATGGAGGGAGGTAATGAAAAACTGTTTTTT.

The chain's CDR3 is CASSSEPGGPNEQFF. In DNA form, the CDR3 reads TGCGCCAGCAGCTCCGAGCCCGGGGGTCCGAATGAGCAGTTCTTC. The V and J genes are TRBV4-1 and TRBJ2-1; TRBD2 is a possible D gene (6 bases). From germline, CDR1 is MGHRA and CDR2 YSYEKL. CDR3 length: 15 amino acids. V lost 5 bases, J lost 7 bases, and 18 bases lay in between.

V gene TRBV2 combines with J gene TRBJ1-6, with TRBD1 matching over 7 bases. Per the germline V gene, CDR1 is SNHLY and CDR2 is FYNNEI. The CDR3 is 14 residues long. Unmatched junction bases numbered 4, after V lost 4 bases and J lost 7 bases. CDR3 nucleotides: TGTGCCAGCAGTGGACAGGGAACGAATTCACCCCTCCACTTT. It is translated as CASSGQGTNSPLHF. Using reference TRBV2 and TRBJ1-6 for the parts outside the CDR3, the full variable domain is EPEVTQTPSHQVTQMGQEVILRCVPISNHLYFYWYRQILGQKVEFLVSFYNNEISEKSEIFDDQFSVERPDGSNFTLKIRSTKLEDSAMYFCASSGQGTNSPLHFGNGTRLTVT.